This T cell receptor beta chain was sequenced for a study of cytomegalovirus exposure and HLA in healthy donors (dated by TCRdb to between 2016 and 2019). In terms of the full investigation: According to an earlier analysis of a few hundred of the donors, 150 million to 200 million T cells yielded over 100 million unique TCR beta sequences and 250 to 350 Gb of sequence data. Approximately 330 gigabases of sequencing data and 70 million to 100 million unique TCR sequences made up an early release that covered about 640 HLA-typed donors. Among the roughly 390 genotyped donors, approximately 77% belonged to the genetic ancestry cluster associated with self-reported Caucasian donors. The study aimed to test whether cataloging public T cell receptors could reveal signatures of past pathogen exposure. The study used immunosequencing to profile the T cell repertoires of 666 subjects and linked those repertoires to cytomegalovirus serostatus. Along with the approximately 700-subject first cohort, a separate validation cohort of over a hundred different subjects was used. To predict cytomegalovirus infection status, the study combined high-throughput TCR immunosequencing, statistical association of individual TCRs with disease status, and machine learning. A later analysis re-analyzed previously published TCR beta repertoires from 600 to 850 donors and added high-resolution HLA genotyping to study TCR occurrence patterns. Rather than drawing on any new phenotypic data, the later analysis identified candidate immune exposures from TCR beta sequences and the way those sequences occurred across donors. An earlier analysis of 500 to 650 of the donors applied high-throughput TCR beta sequencing to assess whether each TCR beta V gene segment acted as functional or pseudogenic. Donor age, sex, ethnicity and CMV serostatus were collected together with the repertoire data. A later genetic analysis took genome-wide SNP genotypes for 398 of the 666 donors and used that subset as a discovery cohort. All discovery cohort repertoires had been generated on a single sequencing platform. HLA typing covered class I and class II loci at four-digit resolution. Typing coverage differed by locus: A, B, C, DRB1 and DQB1 were typed in about 620-640 donors, DQA1 in 522, DPA1 in some 600, and DPB1 in just under 490. A few DR-DQ haplotypes were treated as single units for association and clustering because of strong linkage in the cohort. Among roughly 370 genotyped donors of the cohort, an average of about 240,000 unique TCR beta nucleotide sequences were sequenced per donor, about a sixth of them non-productive.

On the study overall, not on this receptor specifically: The classifier was reported to diagnose cytomegalovirus status with high specificity and sensitivity in both the original and validation cohorts. The 87-base-pair reads could not distinguish some IMGT-functional V segments, including TRBV6-2 and TRBV6-3, so those segments were excluded. A further reported finding was that TCR beta sequences accurately predicted the HLA-A and HLA-B alleles for most subjects in the first cohort. A later analysis found that TCR association rates varied across HLA loci, with DRB1 alleles showing the most associated TCRs and HLA-C alleles the fewest. When HLA alleles, especially DR and DQ, strongly co-occurred, TCR associations were difficult to assign to individual alleles. The authors suggested that the approach could potentially be generalized to other disease states and immunological phenotypes. Because HLA typing was missing for some donors at each locus, association tests included only the typed subset. The cohort was sequenced for TCR beta chains only, and without alpha or paired-chain data the features that could be detected were limited. Compared with equally common non-associated chains, HLA-associated TCR beta chains in a later analysis were more clonally expanded and had lower generation probabilities. In a later analysis, most CMV-associated TCR beta chains were found to appear HLA-restricted, with HLA associations seemingly driven largely by CMV exposure. A later analysis reported that several top co-occurrence clusters appeared linked to parvovirus B19, influenza, CMV and Epstein-Barr virus. Some 15 rarely observed V segments, including chromosome 9 orphons, were excluded from the earlier analysis of about 500 of the donors because counts were too low. A cluster of highly shared sequence variants was judged likely to be a technical artifact of the sequencing pipeline. Correlated functional status among segregating V segments might be attributable to linkage disequilibrium, but an unknown experimental factor could not be ruled out. At a false discovery rate of 0.05, a later analysis linked about 16,000 TCR beta sequences to specific HLA alleles. V-gene and J-gene trimming of TCR beta chains was associated with a missense DCLRE1C variant in a later genetic analysis, and the association was replicated in an independent cohort. According to a later genetic analysis, donors in an Asian-associated ancestry cluster had fewer N-insertions in productive TCRs than the approximately 650-donor mean. Immune exposure information for the cohort was limited to CMV serostatus. Sequencing depth was assumed to be roughly uniform across donors in the presence/absence analyses, though that assumption may not hold. In an earlier analysis of under 600 of the donors, most TCR beta V segments were observed in productive rearrangements about 90% or about 30% of the time, broadly matching IMGT annotations. A few of the identified cytomegalovirus-associated TCR beta chains were confirmed in vitro to be specific for cytomegalovirus antigens. Most TCR sequences were observed very rarely across donors, whereas some public TCRs were present in many individuals. The study listed approximately 150 TCR beta chains as associated with cytomegalovirus.

This clone has only one observation. Its antigen has not been determined. No much larger clonotype is one base removed from it; base qualities were not supplied. The cohort comprised around 700 healthy bone marrow donors. At the time of sampling, all cohort members were nominally healthy, though unrecorded immune exposures were likely present. The donor was CMV seronegative and belonged to the group of approximately 320 seronegative cohort members. A peripheral blood sample was collected from each donor, and TCR beta sequencing was performed on peripheral blood mononuclear cells. Genomic DNA extraction from the blood cell samples was performed with the Qiagen DNeasy Blood Extraction Kit. From the germline V gene (reference sequence), CDR1 is MNHEY and CDR2 is SMNVEV. Including cysteine and phenylalanine, the CDR3 has 14 amino acids. The DNA shown is the 42-base CDR3, in frame from base 1. Library preparation used the immunoSEQ multiplex PCR assay. A mixture of 60 forward primers for TCR Vbeta segments and 13 reverse primers for TCR Jbeta segments was used in the multiplex PCR. The CDR3 region of rearranged TCR beta genes was amplified from genomic DNA by a multiplex PCR assay. The amplified TCR beta libraries were sequenced on the Illumina HiSeq System as 87-base-pair reads. Processing in the source paper ran as follows. A later analysis tallied around 82 million unique TCR beta chains across the 610 or so repertoires, and about 12 million of those chains were shared by two or more donors. Raw reads were error-corrected and collapsed into unique sequences with a nearest-neighbor algorithm that merged closely related sequences to remove PCR and sequencing errors. CDR3 sequences were aligned to IMGT reference sequences to assign V, D and J gene segments. For a sequence to be retained, a match of at least six nucleotides to both a V gene segment and a J gene segment was required. Rearrangements were called productive when the CDR3 lacked stop codons and stayed in frame with V and J; all others were non-productive. Following IMGT convention, CDR3 was defined as the stretch from the second conserved V-encoded cysteine to the conserved J-encoded phenylalanine. In an earlier analysis of more than 550 of the donors, sequences lacking an unambiguous match to a single V gene segment were excluded. An earlier analysis of fewer than 750 of the donors classified V segments as functional when productive rearrangements were above 56.7% and as segregating when the standard deviation between donors was above 5%. To diagnose cytomegalovirus status from the catalog of TCR beta chain sequences, a statistical classification framework was built. In a later analysis, TCR nucleotide sequences were compared against IMGT/GENE-DB human TR gene sequences so that V and J genes could be assigned. In a later analysis, CDR3 sequences and most-parsimonious VDJ recombination scenarios were assigned using the TCRdist pipeline. A later analysis defined each TCR beta chain by its CDR3 amino acid sequence plus V-gene family, and excluded reads lacking a unique V-gene family. As a way to deal with suspected cross-contamination and a sequencing artifact, a later analysis dropped roughly 600 nucleotide sequences that were highly shared and had low generation probability. In a later analysis, a clonal expansion index for each public chain was calculated from normalized within-repertoire ranks of inferred template counts. In a later analysis, generation probabilities were computed with a VDJ recombination model fitted to out-of-frame rearrangements, and the resulting probabilities were checked against IGoR. In a later analysis, hypergeometric tests were used to score TCR-TCR, TCR-HLA and TCR-CMV co-occurrence, with a repertoire-size bias correction applied to TCR pairs. False discovery rates were estimated in a later analysis by permuting HLA or CMV assignments 20 times. A later analysis grouped co-occurring TCRs with DBSCAN, adding TCRdist sequence similarity when clustering within HLA-allele-positive subsets. Repertoires with fewer than 30,000 or more than 120,000 public chains, plus five repertoires with anomalous nucleotide sharing, were excluded from co-occurrence clustering. Held by TCRdb, this immuneACCESS table contains in-frame sequences only and omits some clones. Under half of the omission traces to an unresolved V gene where checked; the cause of the rest is unknown. V, J and clone size are taken as reported in that table, and D and trimming were inferred from the DNA itself. The sample table holds about 160,000 clones, of which 65% to 80% were seen once. The biggest ten clones account for 2% to 2.5% of the sample.

Material: PBMCs. The chain uses TRBV27 and TRBJ2-5, with the D gene uncertain. The better agreement between TRBJ2-7 and the DNA end casts doubt on the J call. The clonotype originates from a man aged 40-49 years in good health and CMV-seronegative. The nucleotide sequence reads TGTGCCAGCAGTTTCGGCGGTTCCTACTACGAGCAGTACTTC. Translated, it gives CASSFGGSYYEQYF.